This T cell receptor (beta chain) was recovered during a study of CD8 T cells in Susac syndrome. Overall study context: Patients with Susac syndrome were therapy-naive, taking corticosteroids, with some also receiving intravenous immunoglobulin, or taking intravenous immunoglobulin alone at the time their blood was drawn. The study's findings and limits: In its TCR sequencing and HLA analysis, the study acknowledged that the number of individuals was relatively small.

The ends were cut back, 0 bases at V and 4 bases at J, with 16 bases in the middle. Germline loops: CDR1 SGDLS, CDR2 YYNGEE. The CDR3 sequence is 16 residues long. Points on this clonotype: Its target is not known.

After extraction with the RNeasy kit, 0.5 to 1 ug of the RNA was reverse transcribed using random hexamers. Multiplex PCR with immunoSEQ amplified the TCR beta CDR3 across 54 Vbeta and 13 Jbeta. TCRdb fed the immunoSEQ multiplex PCR reads into MiXCR, producing one record per CDR3 protein. This table holds under 300,000 distinct CDR3 sequences, roughly 95% found once. The chain is built from TRBV9 and TRBJ2-5, with D possibly being TRBD1 (5 bases). The TCR comes from a human donor with Susac syndrome. The sequencing input was CD4+ T cells from PBMCs. This CDR3 is CASSVGRGGLGETQYF. In DNA form, the CDR3 reads TGTGCCAGCAGCGTAGGAAGGGGCGGCCTGGGAGAGACCCAGTACTTC.